This T cell receptor (beta chain) was captured in a study of T-cell memory formation after mild COVID-19. Germline V CDR1 and CDR2: SQVTM, ANQGSEA. This CDR3 is 13 amino acids long. Between the trimmed V and J ends, which lost 4 bases and 4 bases, there was a span of 13 bases. From the 5' RACE reads, TCRdb called clonotypes with MiXCR, one entry per CDR3 protein. The sample carries 300,000 to 350,000 distinct CDR3 sequences, 14% recorded once. V and J are TRBV29-1 and TRBJ1-2, with D uncertain. This TCR was recovered from a man younger than 30 who had mild COVID-19 (a few samples of this study predate the infection). Cell type and time point are not known. The specimen was PBMCs or a T cell subset sorted from them (not recorded which). Written as DNA, the CDR3 is TGCAGCGTTGGTTACCGACCGTCCTATGGCTACACCTTC. Translation gives CSVGYRPSYGYTF.